Shown below are 5 T cell receptor beta chains from a single sample sequenced in a study of early T cells in non-severe SARS-CoV-2 infection. TCRdb re-called the 5' RACE reads through MiXCR, storing one row per CDR3 protein. The sample shows more than 45,000 distinct CDR3 sequences, around 12% of them seen only once. The material sequenced was whole blood. The receptors here all came from an adult who was a healthcare worker with PCR-confirmed SARS-CoV-2 infection or an uninfected control (not recorded which).

This clonotype was detected ten times or more. The V and J genes are TRBV7-9 and TRBJ1-1; no reliable D call. Germline values: CDR1 SEHNR, CDR2 FQNEAQ (reference sequence). The V gene lost 5 bases and the J gene lost 3 bases, with 10 bases spanning the gap. The CDR3 extends over 13 amino acids. The chain's CDR3 is CASSPPPDTEAFF. The CDR3 bases are TGTGCCAGCAGCCCCCCGCCCGACACTGAAGCTTTCTTT.

This clonotype was seen at least ten times. The gene calls are TRBV3-1 and TRBJ2-1, with 12 positions matching TRBD2. The germline gives CDR1 LGHDT, CDR2 YNNKEL (reference sequence). This CDR3 has 21 amino acids. V shed 0 bases, J shed 0 bases, and the junction held 12 bases outside the gene matches. In DNA, the CDR3 is TGTGCCAGCAGCCAAGATTTTACTAGCGGGAGGTTGAGGCGCTCCTACAATGAGCAGTTCTTC. Translation gives CASSQDFTSGRLRRSYNEQFF.

The chain carries TRBV7-9 and TRBJ1-6; the D gene is possibly TRBD1 (5 bases). Trimming took off 5 bases at V and 3 bases at J, with 11 bases between the two ends. Germline V gives CDR1 SEHNR, CDR2 FQNEAQ (reference sequence). There are 15 residues in the CDR3. The CDR3 sequence: CASSPRDGYNSPLHF. The CDR3 DNA follows: TGTGCCAGCAGCCCCCGGGACGGCTATAATTCACCCCTCCACTTT.

This clonotype was observed a handful of times. The chain recombines TRBV28 with TRBJ2-1; a possible D gene is TRBD2 (5 bases). Germline values: CDR1 MDHEN, CDR2 SYDVKM. Between the trimmed V and J ends, which lost 2 bases and 5 bases, there was a span of 13 bases. The CDR3 consists of 15 residues. In nucleotides, the CDR3 is TGTGCCAGCAGTTTAGCGAGGGAGAAGGACAATGAGCAGTTCTTC. It specifies CASSLAREKDNEQFF.

This clonotype was counted many times. The chain recombines TRBV11-1 with TRBJ2-7; D is uncertain. Germline lookup yields CDR1 SGHAT and CDR2 FQDESV (reference sequence). The CDR3 is 12 amino acids. V lost 5 bases, J lost 0 bases, and 5 bases lay in between. The CDR3 loop reads CASSKNSYEQYF. The CDR3 DNA is TGTGCCAGCAGCAAGAACTCCTACGAGCAGTACTTC.